This T cell receptor beta chain stems from a study of Graves' ophthalmopathy and Graves' hyperthyroidism. TCR beta CDR3 regions were amplified from RNA transcripts. The first round was an RT-PCR with HTBI primers, and the second round was a multiplex PCR. One entry per CDR3 protein results from TCRdb running MiXCR on the multiplex PCR reads. The sample holds around 1.1 million distinct CDR3 sequences, about two fifths seen once. In germline, CDR1 is SQVTM, CDR2 ANQGSEA. The germline V and J ends were trimmed by 7 bases and 7 bases, with 7 bases remaining between them. The CDR3 runs to 9 residues. This clonotype was counted between two and nine times.

The genes are TRBV29-1 and TRBJ1-2; D remains ambiguous. Specimen: peripheral blood or thyroid tissue (not recorded which). This receptor was obtained from an adult man with Graves' hyperthyroidism. This chain's CDR3 is CSGAIGYTF. In nucleotides, the CDR3 is TGCAGCGGGGCGATTGGCTACACCTTC.